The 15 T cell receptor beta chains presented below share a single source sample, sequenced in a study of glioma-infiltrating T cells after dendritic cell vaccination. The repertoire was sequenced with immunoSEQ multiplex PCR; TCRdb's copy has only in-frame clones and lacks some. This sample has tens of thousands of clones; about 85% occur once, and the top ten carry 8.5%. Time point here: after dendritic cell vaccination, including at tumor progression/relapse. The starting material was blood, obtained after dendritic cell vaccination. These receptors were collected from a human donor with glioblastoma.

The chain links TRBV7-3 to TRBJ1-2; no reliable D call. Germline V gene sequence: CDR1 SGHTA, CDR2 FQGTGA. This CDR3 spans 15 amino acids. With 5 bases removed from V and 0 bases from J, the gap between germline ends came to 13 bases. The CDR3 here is CASSPHLVANYGYTF. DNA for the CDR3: TGTGCCAGCAGCCCTCACTTGGTAGCTAACTATGGCTACACCTTC.

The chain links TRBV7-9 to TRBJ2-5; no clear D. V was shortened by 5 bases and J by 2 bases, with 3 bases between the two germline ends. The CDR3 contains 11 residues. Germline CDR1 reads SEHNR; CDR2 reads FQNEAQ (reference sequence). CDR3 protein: CASSEQETQYF. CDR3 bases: TGTGCCAGCAGCGAGCAAGAGACCCAGTACTTC.

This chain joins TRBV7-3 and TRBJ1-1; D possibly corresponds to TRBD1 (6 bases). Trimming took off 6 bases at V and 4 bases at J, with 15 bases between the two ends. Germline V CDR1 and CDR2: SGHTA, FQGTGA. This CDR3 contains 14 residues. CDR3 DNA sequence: TGTGCCAGCAGAAGGGACATAGTAAGCACTGAAGCTTTCTTT. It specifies CASRRDIVSTEAFF. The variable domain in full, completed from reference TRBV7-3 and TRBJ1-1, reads GAGVSQTPSNKVTEKGKYVELRCDPISGHTALYWYRQSLGQGPEFLIYFQGTGAADDSGLPNDRFFAVRPEGSVSTLKIQRTERGDSAVYLCASRRDIVSTEAFFGQGTRLTVV.

CDR3 sequence reads: CASSPTAPQNSYEQYF. CDR3 DNA: TGCGCCAGCAGCCCGACAGCGCCCCAAAACTCCTACGAGCAGTACTTC. J is TRBJ2-5 and V is TRBV5-1; a possible D gene is TRBD1 (5 bases). The J call may be wrong; the DNA end is better matched by TRBJ2-7. The CDR3 consists of 16 residues. CDR1 and CDR2 from the germline V gene are SGHRS and YFSETQ.

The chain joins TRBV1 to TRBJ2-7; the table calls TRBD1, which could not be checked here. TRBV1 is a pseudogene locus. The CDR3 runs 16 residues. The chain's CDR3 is CTSSQDVRLSTYEQYF. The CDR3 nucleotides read TGCACCAGCAGCCAAGATGTCAGGTTGTCCACCTACGAGCAGTACTTC.

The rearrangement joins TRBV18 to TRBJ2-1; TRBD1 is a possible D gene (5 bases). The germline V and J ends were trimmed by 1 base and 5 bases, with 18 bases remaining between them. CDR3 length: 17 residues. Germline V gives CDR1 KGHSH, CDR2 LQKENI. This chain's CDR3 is CASSPQTSDRGDNEQFF. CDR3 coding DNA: TGTGCCAGCTCACCACAAACTTCCGACAGAGGTGACAATGAGCAGTTCTTC. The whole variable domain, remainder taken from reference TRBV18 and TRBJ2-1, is NAGVMQNPRHLVRRRGQEARLRCSPMKGHSHVYWYRQLPEEGLKFMVYLQKENIIDESGMPKERFSAEFPKEGPSILRIQQVVRGDSAAYFCASSPQTSDRGDNEQFFGPGTRLTVL.

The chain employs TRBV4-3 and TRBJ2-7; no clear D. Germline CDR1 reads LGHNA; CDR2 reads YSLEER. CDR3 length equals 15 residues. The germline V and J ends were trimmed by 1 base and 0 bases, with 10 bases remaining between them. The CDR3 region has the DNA TGCGCCAGCAGCCAAGGAACACGATTCTCCTACGAGCAGTACTTC. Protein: CASSQGTRFSYEQYF.

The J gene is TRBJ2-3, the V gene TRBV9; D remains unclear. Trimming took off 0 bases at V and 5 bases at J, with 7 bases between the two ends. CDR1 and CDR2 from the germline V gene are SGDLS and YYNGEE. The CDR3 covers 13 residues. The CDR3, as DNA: TGTGCCAGCAGCGTAGTCTCGGTAGATACGCAGTATTTT. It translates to CASSVVSVDTQYF.

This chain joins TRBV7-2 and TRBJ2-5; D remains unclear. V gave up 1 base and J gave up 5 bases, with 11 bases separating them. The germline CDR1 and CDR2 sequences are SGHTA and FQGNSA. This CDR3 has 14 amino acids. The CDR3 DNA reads TGTGCCAGCAGCTTAGTTGGCGGAGTGGAGACCCAGTACTTC. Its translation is CASSLVGGVETQYF.

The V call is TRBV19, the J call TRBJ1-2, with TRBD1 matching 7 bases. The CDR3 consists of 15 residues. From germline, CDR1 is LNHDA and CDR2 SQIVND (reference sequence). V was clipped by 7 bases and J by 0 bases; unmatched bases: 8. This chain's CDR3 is CASTPDRAANYGYTF. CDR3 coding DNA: TGTGCCAGTACCCCCGACAGGGCCGCTAACTATGGCTACACCTTC.

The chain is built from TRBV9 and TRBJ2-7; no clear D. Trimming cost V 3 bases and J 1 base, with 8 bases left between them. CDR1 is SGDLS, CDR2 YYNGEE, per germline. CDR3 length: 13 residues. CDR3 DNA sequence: TGTGCCAGCAGCGGAGGATTTTCCTACGAGCAGTACTTC. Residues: CASSGGFSYEQYF. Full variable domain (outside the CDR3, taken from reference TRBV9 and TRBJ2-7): DSGVTQTPKHLITATGQRVTLRCSPRSGDLSVYWYQQSLDQGLQFLIQYYNGEERAKGNILERFSAQQFPDLHSELNLSSLELGDSALYFCASSGGFSYEQYFGPGTRLTVT.

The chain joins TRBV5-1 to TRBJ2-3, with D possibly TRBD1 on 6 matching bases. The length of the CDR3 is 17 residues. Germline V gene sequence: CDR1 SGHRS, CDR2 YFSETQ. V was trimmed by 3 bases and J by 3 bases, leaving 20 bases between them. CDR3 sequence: CASSSPGPTGRTDTQYF. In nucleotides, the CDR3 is TGCGCCAGCAGCTCCCCGGGACCCACAGGGCGGACAGATACGCAGTATTTT.

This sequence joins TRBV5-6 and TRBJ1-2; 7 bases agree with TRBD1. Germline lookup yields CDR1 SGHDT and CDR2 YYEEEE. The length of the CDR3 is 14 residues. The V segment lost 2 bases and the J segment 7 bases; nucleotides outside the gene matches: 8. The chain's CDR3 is CASSFGRGKSGYTF. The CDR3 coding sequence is TGTGCCAGCAGCTTCGGCAGGGGGAAATCTGGCTACACCTTC.

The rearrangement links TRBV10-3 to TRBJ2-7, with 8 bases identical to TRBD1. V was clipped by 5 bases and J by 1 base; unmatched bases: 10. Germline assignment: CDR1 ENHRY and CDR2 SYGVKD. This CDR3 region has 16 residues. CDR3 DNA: TGTGCCATCAGTAGTAGCGGACAGGGCCTTTCCTACGAGCAGTACTTC. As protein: CAISSSGQGLSYEQYF.

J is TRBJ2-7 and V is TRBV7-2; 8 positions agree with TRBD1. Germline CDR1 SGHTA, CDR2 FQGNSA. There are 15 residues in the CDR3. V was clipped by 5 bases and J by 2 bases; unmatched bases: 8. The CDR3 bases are TGTGCCAGCAGCGTCCGGGACAGGAACCCCTACGAGCAGTACTTC. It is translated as CASSVRDRNPYEQYF.